A selection of T cell receptor beta chains follows, all from one sample in a study of CD8 T cells in Susac syndrome. TCRdb reprocessed the immunoSEQ multiplex PCR reads via MiXCR and lists one record per CDR3 protein. The sample lists around 280,000 distinct CDR3 sequences; roughly nine tenths were seen once. The sample taken for sequencing was CD4+ T cells from PBMCs. Receptors were obtained from a human donor with multiple sclerosis. Both conserved end residues are part of each CDR3. The D gene is left open where the match is weak. For some rows the clone size is stated as once, few or many, or as a class when expanded; others skip it.

cdr3_aa cdr3_nt d_call clone_size j_call v_call
CASNRGATGELFF TGTGCCAGTAACCGGGGCGCCACCGGGGAGCTGTTTTTT . . TRBJ2-2 TRBV19
CASSSADGRSRGYTF TGTGCCAGCAGCTCCGCCGACGGGCGGAGCAGAGGCTACACCTTC . . TRBJ1-2 TRBV6-2/TRBV6-3
CASSGIIGDSGANVLTF TGCGCCAGCAGCGGGATTATTGGGGACTCTGGGGCCAACGTCCTGACTTTC . . TRBJ2-6 TRBV5-1
CASSVDRGPNEQFF TGTGCCAGTAGTGTGGACAGGGGGCCGAATGAGCAGTTCTTC TRBD1 . TRBJ2-1 TRBV19
CASSLVQGDLAGELFF TGTGCCAGCAGCTTAGTGCAGGGGGATTTGGCCGGGGAGCTGTTTTTT TRBD1 . TRBJ2-2 TRBV7-2
CASSSTGGQPQHF TGTGCCAGCAGCTCAACAGGTGGTCAGCCCCAGCATTTT . . TRBJ1-5 TRBV12-3/TRBV12-4
CASSRGSGGGQNNEQFF TGCGCCAGCAGCCGAGGTTCCGGGGGGGGCCAAAACAATGAGCAGTTCTTC TRBD2 . TRBJ2-1 TRBV4-1
CASTPLAGGDTQYF TGCGCCAGCACCCCACTAGCGGGAGGGGATACGCAGTATTTT TRBD2 . TRBJ2-3 TRBV5-1
CSAPTPGGHVGEQFF TGCAGTGCCCCGACCCCCGGGGGACACGTTGGGGAGCAGTTCTTC . . TRBJ2-1 TRBV20-1
CASSLAGGPGEQFF TGTGCCAGCAGTCTAGCGGGAGGGCCGGGTGAGCAGTTCTTC TRBD2 . TRBJ2-1 TRBV6-2/TRBV6-3
CSAGTGIGNYGYTF TGCAGTGCTGGGACAGGCATAGGGAACTATGGCTACACCTTC TRBD1 . TRBJ1-2 TRBV20-1
CASRVERATQYF TGCGCCAGTCGGGTTGAAAGAGCTACGCAGTATTTT . . TRBJ2-3 TRBV5-1
CASSLGDRVGAGYTF TGTGCCAGCAGCTTAGGGGACAGGGTAGGCGCTGGCTACACCTTC TRBD1 . TRBJ1-2 TRBV7-8
CASSTPGHNYGYTF TGTGCCAGTAGTACTCCGGGACACAACTATGGCTACACCTTC . . TRBJ1-2 TRBV19
CSVDGHSDGEKLFF TGCAGCGTTGATGGGCACTCGGACGGAGAAAAACTGTTTTTT . . TRBJ1-4 TRBV29-1
CASSYNSLNTEAFF TGTGCCAGCAGTTATAACAGCCTCAACACTGAAGCTTTCTTT . . TRBJ1-1 TRBV6-5
CASSLSQPQHF TGTGCCAGCAGTTTAAGTCAGCCCCAGCATTTT . . TRBJ1-5 TRBV12-3/TRBV12-4
CASSMGTSGTYEQYF TGCGCCAGCAGCATGGGGACTAGCGGGACCTACGAGCAGTACTTC TRBD2 . TRBJ2-7 TRBV5-1
CASRSGTSGNNEQFF TGTGCCAGCAGGTCCGGGACTAGCGGCAACAATGAGCAGTTCTTC TRBD2 . TRBJ2-1 TRBV7-9
CASSLVPSGRESSYEQYF TGTGCCAGCAGCTTAGTCCCCAGCGGGAGAGAGAGCTCCTACGAGCAGTACTTC TRBD2 . TRBJ2-7 TRBV7-2
CSAREEIRASGRAGNEQFF TGCAGTGCTAGAGAAGAAATAAGGGCTAGCGGGAGGGCAGGAAATGAGCAGTTCTTC TRBD2 . TRBJ2-1 TRBV20-1
CAWKGNSYEQYF TGTGCCTGGAAAGGGAATTCCTACGAGCAGTACTTC . . TRBJ2-7 TRBV30
CASSLRTGGVNTEAFF TGTGCCAGCAGTCTTAGGACAGGGGGTGTGAACACTGAAGCTTTCTTT TRBD1 . TRBJ1-1 TRBV12-3/TRBV12-4
CSARDGGTGNSPLHF TGCAGTGCTAGAGATGGCGGGACAGGGAATTCACCCCTCCACTTT TRBD1 . TRBJ1-6 TRBV20-1
CASSLAGLAGGTDTQYF TGCGCCAGCAGCTTGGCCGGACTAGCGGGTGGCACAGATACGCAGTATTTT TRBD2 . TRBJ2-3 TRBV5-1
CASNSRGAYNEQFF TGTGCCAGCAACTCGCGGGGGGCTTACAATGAGCAGTTCTTC TRBD2 . TRBJ2-1 TRBV11-2
CSFLLGTSDIQYF TGCAGTTTCCTTCTAGGGACTAGCGACATTCAGTACTTC TRBD2 . TRBJ2-4 TRBV20-1
CASSQGPVTSGMETQYF TGCGCCAGCAGCCAAGGCCCTGTAACTAGCGGCATGGAGACCCAGTACTTC TRBD2 . TRBJ2-5 TRBV4-3
CAISEGQRGADTQYF TGTGCCATCAGTGAGGGCCAGAGGGGGGCAGATACGCAGTATTTT . . TRBJ2-3 TRBV10-3
CASTTQGPRAATQYF TGTGCCAGCACCACCCAGGGCCCCAGGGCCGCTACGCAGTATTTT . . TRBJ2-3 TRBV7-9
CASRASTGINYGYTF TGTGCCAGCAGGGCATCGACAGGGATCAACTATGGCTACACCTTC TRBD1 . TRBJ1-2 TRBV6-5
CASSPRGGQAEAFF TGTGCCAGTAGTCCTAGAGGGGGCCAGGCTGAAGCTTTCTTT TRBD1 . TRBJ1-1 TRBV19
CASSLRGFGSDEQFF TGTGCCAGCAGCTTACGGGGTTTCGGTTCGGATGAGCAGTTCTTC . . TRBJ2-1 TRBV7-3
CASSSNPYEQYF TGCGCCAGCAGCTCCAACCCCTACGAGCAGTACTTC . few TRBJ2-7 TRBV5-1
CASSLLGTSGSTDTQYF TGTGCCAGCAGCTTACTAGGGACGAGCGGGAGCACAGATACGCAGTATTTT . . TRBJ2-3 TRBV11-2
CASSFFVLAGGSYEQYF TGTGCCAGCAGCTTCTTCGTCCTAGCGGGAGGATCCTACGAGCAGTACTTC TRBD2 . TRBJ2-7 TRBV5-6
CASGLGQGTGSGNTIYF TGTGCTAGTGGTTTGGGACAGGGAACGGGCTCTGGAAACACCATATATTTT TRBD1 . TRBJ1-3 TRBV12-5
CASNLLGANNEQFF TGTGCCAGCAACCTACTAGGGGCTAACAATGAGCAGTTCTTC . . TRBJ2-1 TRBV14
CASSSDGTYEQYF TGTGCCAGCAGTTCAGACGGGACCTACGAGCAGTACTTC . . TRBJ2-7 TRBV6-5
CAISGGGWGETQYF TGTGCCATCAGTGGTGGGGGTTGGGGAGAGACCCAGTACTTC . . TRBJ2-5 TRBV10-3
CASRSGDLNEKLFF TGTGCCAGCAGATCCGGGGACCTTAATGAAAAACTGTTTTTT . . TRBJ1-4 TRBV6-1
CASSFDRSTPLLYF TGTGCCAGCAGTTTCGATCGCAGTACTCCTCTCCTGTACTTC . . TRBJ2-7 TRBV12-3/TRBV12-4
CASRNDRARGIQYF TGTGCCAGCAGAAACGACAGGGCTAGGGGGATTCAGTACTTC TRBD1 . TRBJ2-4 TRBV6-5
CAWSRTYFSTDTQYF TGTGCCTGGAGTCGGACTTATTTCTCCACAGATACGCAGTATTTT . once TRBJ2-3 TRBV30
CATRRASGTLQFF TGTGCCACTCGACGGGCTAGCGGGACCTTGCAGTTCTTC TRBD2 . TRBJ2-1 TRBV6-2/TRBV6-3
CASEIGGRSMGGYTF TGTGCCAGCGAGATCGGGGGTCGAAGCATGGGCGGCTACACCTTC . . TRBJ1-2 TRBV7-2
CASSLKTSDYEQYF TGTGCCAGCAGCTTGAAAACTAGCGACTACGAGCAGTACTTC TRBD2 once TRBJ2-7 TRBV5-4
CASSPRTGHQPQHF TGTGCCAGCAGCCCGCGTACTGGCCATCAGCCCCAGCATTTT . . TRBJ1-5 TRBV7-2
CASSLVRGFNTEAFF TGTGCCAGCAGCTTAGTACGGGGTTTCAACACTGAAGCTTTCTTT . . TRBJ1-1 TRBV7-8
CASSYERDFSYEQYF TGTGCCAGCAGTTATGAACGGGACTTCTCCTACGAGCAGTACTTC . . TRBJ2-7 TRBV12-3/TRBV12-4